These 20 T cell receptor beta chains were sequenced from one sample in a study of blood T cell repertoires in COVID-19. Assay used: immunoSEQ multiplex PCR; TCRdb lists only in-frame clones, some missing. The sample has some 280,000 clones; roughly 80% are singletons. The sequenced sample was peripheral blood. The receptors shown here come from a woman between 50 and 59 years old with active or convalescent COVID-19.

The rearrangement joins TRBV3-1 (or the pseudogene TRBV3-2) to TRBJ2-7, with 7 bases fitting TRBD1. CDR1 is LGHDT and CDR2 is YNNKEL in the germline V gene (reference sequence). CDR3 size: 16 residues. Trimming cost V 1 base and J 7 bases; bases outside gene matches: 13. The CDR3 sequence: CASSQVLAGGDREQYF. CDR3 sequence (DNA): TGTGCCAGCAGCCAAGTGTTAGCAGGGGGAGACAGGGAGCAGTACTTC.

J is TRBJ1-1 and V is TRBV30; D is undetermined. Trimming took 2 bases from V and 0 from J, leaving 13 bases between them. The CDR3 is 15 residues long. Germline V gives CDR1 GTSNPN, CDR2 SVGIG (reference sequence). In DNA, the CDR3 is TGTGCCTGGAGTCTCTGGGAGGCCGTGAACACTGAAGCTTTCTTT. As protein: CAWSLWEAVNTEAFF.

This sequence joins TRBV5-5 and TRBJ1-3; D gene uncertain. Germline V gives CDR1 SGHKS, CDR2 YYEKEE (reference sequence). V was shortened by 2 bases and J by 3 bases, with 9 bases between the two germline ends. This CDR3 contains 14 residues. CDR3 nucleotide sequence: TGTGCCAGCAGCTTAAGCACAGTTGGAAACACCATATATTTT. Protein sequence: CASSLSTVGNTIYF.

The chain couples TRBV5-1 to TRBJ1-4; D unclear. The CDR3 runs 14 residues. Looked up from germline, CDR1 is SGHRS and CDR2 is YFSETQ. Trimming shortened V by 2 bases and J by 8 bases, and 13 bases separated the two germline ends. CDR3 bases: TGCGCCAGCAGCTTAACCGCAATAGAGGAAAAACTGTTTTTT. This gives the protein CASSLTAIEEKLFF.

The rearrangement uses TRBV27 and TRBJ1-6, with D possibly matching TRBD1 (5 bases). CDR3 size: 17 residues. The germline V gene has CDR1 MNHEY and CDR2 SMNVEV (reference sequence). V lost 2 bases, J lost 5 bases, and 16 bases lay in between. CDR3 sequence (DNA): TGTGCCAGCAGTTTAGGTGGGGCCGTCTTTAATAATTCACCCCTCCACTTT. Its translation: CASSLGGAVFNNSPLHF.

This chain connects TRBV19 to TRBJ1-5; TRBD1 matches 9 bases. With V trimmed by 6 bases and J by 7 bases, 10 bases remained unmatched. The germline CDR1 and CDR2 sequences are LNHDA and SQIVND (reference sequence). CDR3 size: 15 residues. CDR3 protein: CASRIAWTGVQPQHF. DNA of the CDR3: TGTGCCAGTAGGATCGCTTGGACAGGGGTCCAGCCCCAGCATTTT.

The chain joins TRBV3-1 (or the pseudogene TRBV3-2) to TRBJ2-7, with 13 bases aligning to TRBD2. This CDR3 is built from 13 residues. J lost 12 bases, V lost 2 bases, and 4 bases had no gene match. The germline CDR1 and CDR2 sequences are LGHDT and YNNKEL (reference sequence). The CDR3 DNA reads as TGTGCCAGCAGCCAAAGGACTAGCGGGAGAGTGTACTTC. Translation gives CASSQRTSGRVYF.

The V call is TRBV15, the J call TRBJ2-2; TRBD2 aligns across 12 bases. V shed 1 base, J shed 6 bases, and the junction held 0 bases outside the gene matches. Germline V lookup: CDR1 LNHNV, CDR2 YYDKDF (reference sequence). There are 15 residues in the CDR3. Written as DNA, the CDR3 is TGTGCCACCAGCAGAGGACTAGCGGGAGCCGGGGAGCTGTTTTTT. Encoded protein: CATSRGLAGAGELFF.

V usage is TRBV12-5 and J usage is TRBJ1-5, with TRBD1 identical over 9 bases. CDR1 and CDR2 from the germline V gene are LGHNT and FRNRAP. V was clipped by 1 base and J by 2 bases; unmatched bases: 18. The CDR3 is 21 residues long. This CDR3 reads CASGLAVLLDRGGRRNQPQHF. The CDR3 nucleotides read TGTGCTAGTGGTTTGGCCGTGCTCCTGGACAGGGGTGGACGTCGCAATCAGCCCCAGCATTTT.

This clone appeared once. V usage is TRBV5-5 and J usage is TRBJ1-3; 7 bases fit TRBD1. The germline CDR1 and CDR2 sequences are SGHKS and YYEKEE (reference sequence). CDR3 length equals 17 residues. J lost 0 bases, V lost 1 base, and 7 bases had no gene match. The CDR3, as DNA: TGTGCCAGCAGCTTGCGGATGGACAGGATCTCTGGAAACACCATATATTTT. It specifies CASSLRMDRISGNTIYF.

The chain has TRBV5-1 and TRBJ2-5; TRBD2 aligns across 11 bases. The CDR3 consists of 17 residues. Trimming cost V 2 bases and J 3 bases; bases outside gene matches: 9. Looked up from germline, CDR1 is SGHRS and CDR2 is YFSETQ. CDR3 in amino acids: CASSFPSTSGKKETQYF. CDR3 DNA: TGCGCCAGCAGCTTCCCCTCGACTAGCGGGAAAAAAGAGACCCAGTACTTC. Combining the CDR3 with reference TRBV5-1 and TRBJ2-5 gives the whole variable domain KAGVTQTPRYLIKTRGQQVTLSCSPISGHRSVSWYQQTPGQGLQFLFEYFSETQRNKGNFPGRFSGRQFSNSRSEMNVSTLELGDSALYLCASSFPSTSGKKETQYFGPGTRLLVL.

V is TRBV6-5 and J is TRBJ1-2, with 7 bases lining up with TRBD1. Losses at the gene ends were 6 bases for V and 4 bases for J; bases not matched to a gene: 8. Germline V gene sequence: CDR1 MNHEY, CDR2 SVGAGI. The CDR3 has 14 residues. The CDR3 coding sequence is TGTGCCAGCAGCAGCGACGGGACAGTCTATGGCTACACCTTC. Amino acids: CASSSDGTVYGYTF.

The V gene is TRBV14, the J gene TRBJ2-4; D is unresolved. CDR1 is SGHDN and CDR2 is FVKESK in the germline V gene. V shed 3 bases and J shed 6 bases, with 6 bases lying between them. This CDR3 is built from 12 residues. The CDR3 nucleotides are TGTGCCAGCAGCCACCCGGGAAACATTCAGTACTTC. This sequence encodes CASSHPGNIQYF. Full variable domain (missing parts from reference TRBV14 and TRBJ2-4): EAGVTQFPSHSVIEKGQTVTLRCDPISGHDNLYWYRRVMGKEIKFLLHFVKESKQDESGMPNNRFLAERTGGTYSTLKVQPAELEDSGVYFCASSHPGNIQYFGAGTRLSVL.

The rearrangement links TRBV30 to TRBJ2-7; TRBD2 aligns across 7 bases. Germline V gene data show CDR1 as GTSNPN and CDR2 as SVGIG (reference sequence). The junction had 17 bases not matched to a gene; V was cut back by 5 bases and J by 7 bases. The CDR3 has 15 amino acids. CDR3: CAWPGHLAEVFEQYF. Written as DNA, the CDR3 is TGTGCCTGGCCCGGTCATCTAGCGGAGGTCTTTGAGCAGTACTTC.

This clone was seen only once. The chain carries TRBV7-8 and TRBJ2-1; D ambiguous. The CDR3 is made up of 12 amino acids. The germline V gene encodes CDR1 SGHVS and CDR2 FQNEAQ. Trimming removed 7 bases at V and 6 bases at J, with 10 bases between. CDR3: CASTSPRNEQFF. The DNA of the CDR3 is TGTGCCAGCACCTCCCCCCGCAATGAGCAGTTCTTC.

This chain joins TRBV27 and TRBJ2-6, with D perhaps TRBD1 (5 bases). Trimming removed 6 bases at V and 0 bases at J, with 9 bases between. Germline V gene data show CDR1 as MNHEY and CDR2 as SMNVEV (reference sequence). The CDR3 has 15 residues. The CDR3 DNA sequence: TGTGCCAGCAGGCTACAGGCCTCTGGGGCCAACGTCCTGACTTTC. Protein: CASRLQASGANVLTF. Using reference TRBV27 and TRBJ2-6 for the parts outside the CDR3, the full variable domain is EAQVTQNPRYLITVTGKKLTVTCSQNMNHEYMSWYRQDPGLGLRQIYYSMNVEVTDKGDVPEGYKVSRKEKRNFPLILESPSPNQTSLYFCASRLQASGANVLTFGAGSRLTVL.

The chain combines TRBV27 with TRBJ2-2, with TRBD1 identical over 9 bases. Germline CDR1 and CDR2: MNHEY and SMNVEV (reference sequence). The length of the CDR3 is 16 residues. V lost 2 bases and J lost 4; bases outside the gene matches: 5. As DNA, the CDR3 is TGTGCCAGCAGTTTAGCGACAGGGGGGAGCACCGGGGAGCTGTTTTTT. Translated: CASSLATGGSTGELFF.

The genes are TRBV7-9 and TRBJ2-1, with TRBD2 matching over 7 bases. Looked up from germline, CDR1 is SEHNR and CDR2 is FQNEAQ (reference sequence). This CDR3 is built from 12 residues. The CDR3: CVVSREFNEQFF. CDR3 DNA sequence: TGTGTCGTCTCGCGGGAGTTCAATGAGCAGTTCTTC.

The V call is TRBV11-3, the J call TRBJ2-2; possible D gene TRBD2, 6 bases. The V end was cut by 1 base, the J end by 2 bases, with 8 bases between. This CDR3 comprises 15 residues. Germline CDR1 and CDR2: SGHNT and YENEEA. CDR3 amino acids: CASSLVGGNTGELFF. CDR3 nucleotide sequence: TGTGCCAGCAGCTTAGTCGGGGGAAACACCGGGGAGCTGTTTTTT. Using reference TRBV11-3 and TRBJ2-2 for the parts outside the CDR3, the full variable domain is EAGVVQSPRYKIIEKKQPVAFWCNPISGHNTLYWYLQNLGQGPELLIRYENEEAVDDSQLPKDRFSAERLKGVDSTLKIQPAELGDSAVYLCASSLVGGNTGELFFGEGSRLTVL.

This chain connects TRBV18 to TRBJ2-2; D is unresolved. The CDR3 spans 16 residues. Germline V lookup: CDR1 KGHSH, CDR2 LQKENI. Trimming stripped 6 bases from V and 1 base from J, with 15 bases between. The CDR3 protein is CASSPVGGGNTGELFF. The CDR3 DNA follows: TGTGCCAGCTCTCCCGTTGGCGGTGGGAACACCGGGGAGCTGTTTTTT. Complete variable domain (other parts from reference TRBV18 and TRBJ2-2): NAGVMQNPRHLVRRRGQEARLRCSPMKGHSHVYWYRQLPEEGLKFMVYLQKENIIDESGMPKERFSAEFPKEGPSILRIQQVVRGDSAAYFCASSPVGGGNTGELFFGEGSRLTVL.